This TCR beta chain was sequenced for a study of cytomegalovirus exposure and HLA in healthy donors. The CDR3 covers 16 residues. After removal of 0 bases from V and 5 bases from J, the junction contained 3 bases not matched to a gene. From germline, CDR1 is ENHRY and CDR2 SYGVKD. The PCR employed 60 Vbeta primers together with 13 Jbeta primers. Produced via immunoSEQ multiplex PCR; TCRdb's table is partial and in-frame only. This table has over 75,000 clones, roughly four fifths appearing once. The sample consisted of PBMCs. This receptor was identified in a man in his thirties or forties in good health and CMV-seropositive. The chain carries TRBV10-3 and TRBJ1-5, with TRBD1 matching 11 bases. CDR3 sequence (DNA): TGTGCCATCAGTGAGTCGTGGGACAGGGGGGATCAGCCCCAGCATTTT. Translated, it gives CAISESWDRGDQPQHF.